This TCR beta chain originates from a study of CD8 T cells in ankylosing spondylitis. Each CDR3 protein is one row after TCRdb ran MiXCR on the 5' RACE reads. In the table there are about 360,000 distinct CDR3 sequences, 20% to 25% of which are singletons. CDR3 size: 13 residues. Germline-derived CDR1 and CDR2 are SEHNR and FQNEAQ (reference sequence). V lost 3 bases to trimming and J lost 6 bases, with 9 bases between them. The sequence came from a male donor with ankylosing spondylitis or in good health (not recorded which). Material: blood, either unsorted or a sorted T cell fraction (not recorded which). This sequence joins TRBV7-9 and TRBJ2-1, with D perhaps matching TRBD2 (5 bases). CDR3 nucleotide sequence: TGTGCCAGCAGCTTCGGACTGTTCAATGAGCAGTTCTTC. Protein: CASSFGLFNEQFF.